The rows below give T cell receptor beta chains drawn from one sample of a study of control samples from healthy donors and cancer patients. Measured with immunoSEQ multiplex PCR; TCRdb has only the in-frame clones, and not every one. Among 160,000 or so clones listed, about 94% were seen once. Sequencing was carried out using blood. Source of these receptors: a woman in her 40s in good health. Both conserved end residues are part of each CDR3. A D gene is named only where the DNA matches it firmly. Where a row states a size, it is once, few, many or the class of an expanded clone; other rows omit it.

J | V | D | size | DNA | CDR3
TRBJ2-1 | TRBV19 | TRBD2 | - | TGTGCCAGTAGACCGGGACTAGCGGGCCTCGGTGAGCAGTTCTTC | CASRPGLAGLGEQFF
TRBJ1-2 | TRBV19 | - | - | TGTGCCAGTACCACAGGGTTCTATGGCTACACCTTC | CASTTGFYGYTF
TRBJ1-1 | TRBV7-8 | - | - | TGTGCCAGCAGCTCATCACCGGGCGGGGTATCGGACACTGAAGCTTTCTTT | CASSSSPGGVSDTEAFF
TRBJ2-3 | TRBV5-4 | - | - | TGTGCCAGCAGCCTCGCCCGTTCTACGCAGTATTTT | CASSLARSTQYF
TRBJ2-3 | TRBV18 | TRBD2 | - | TGTGCCAGCTCTGGAACGGGAGGTTCCACAGATACGCAGTATTTT | CASSGTGGSTDTQYF
TRBJ1-2 | TRBV5-6 | TRBD1 | - | TGTGCCAGCAGCCAGGACAGGGGAGCTAACTATGGCTACACCTTC | CASSQDRGANYGYTF
TRBJ1-1 | TRBV7-2 | - | - | TGTGCCAGCAGCCGACCTAGCGACACTGAAGCTTTCTTT | CASSRPSDTEAFF
TRBJ1-4 | TRBV2 | TRBD1 | - | TGTGCCAGCAGTCCGGGACAGGGGGATGAAAAACTGTTTTTT | CASSPGQGDEKLFF
TRBJ2-7 | TRBV27 | - | once | TGTGCCAGCAGTTACAACTACGAGCAGTACTTC | CASSYNYEQYF
TRBJ1-2 | TRBV6-5 | - | - | TGTGCCAGCAGTTACTCTGGGGTTTTGACAGGCTATGGCTACACCTTC | CASSYSGVLTGYGYTF
TRBJ1-2 | TRBV19 | - | - | TGTGCCAGTATCGGGGAAACAGGGAGGACCTTCTCTCCGTCCACCTTC | CASIGETGRTFSPSTF
TRBJ1-1 | TRBV7-2 | - | - | TGTGCCAGCAGCTCAAATAGACAGGTTGGAACTGAAGCTTTCTTT | CASSSNRQVGTEAFF
TRBJ2-3 | TRBV3-1/TRBV3-2 | - | - | TGTGCCAGCAGCCAAGATGGAGGGCTTACAGATACGCAGTATTTT | CASSQDGGLTDTQYF
TRBJ2-2 | TRBV19 | - | - | TGTGCCAGTAGTATTCCCCTCGCGGGGACGAACACCGGGGAGCTGTTTTTT | CASSIPLAGTNTGELFF
TRBJ1-1 | TRBV6-2/TRBV6-3 | TRBD1 | - | TGTGCCAGCAGTCAAGGGACAGGTGGGCGGACTGAAGCTTTCTTT | CASSQGTGGRTEAFF
TRBJ1-2 | TRBV7-9 | - | - | TGTGCCAGCAGCTTAGCGGTTCCAGCTAACTATGGCTACACCTTC | CASSLAVPANYGYTF
TRBJ2-5 | TRBV3-1/TRBV3-2 | - | - | TGTGCCAGCAGCCAGGAATACCTAATACAAGAGACCCAGTACTTC | CASSQEYLIQETQYF
TRBJ1-1 | TRBV6-4 | - | - | TGTGCCAGCAGCACGACCGTGAACACTGAAGCTTTCTTT | CASSTTVNTEAFF
TRBJ1-2 | TRBV15 | - | - | TGTGCCACCAGCAGAGATTATTGGGGCTACACCTTC | CATSRDYWGYTF
TRBJ1-2 | TRBV29-1 | TRBD1 | - | TGCAGCGGCCTGACAGGGGAGGATGGCTACACCTTC | CSGLTGEDGYTF
TRBJ1-1 | TRBV2 | TRBD1 | - | TGTGCCAGCCGGTCGGACAGGGACACTGAAGCTTTCTTT | CASRSDRDTEAFF
TRBJ1-1 | TRBV6-5 | TRBD1 | - | TGTGCCAGCAGTTATTCACCGGGACAGCTGAACACTGAAGCTTTCTTT | CASSYSPGQLNTEAFF
TRBJ2-7 | TRBV9 | TRBD2 | - | TGTGCCAGCAGCCCGCCCAGCGGGATTACTACGGTCGAGCAGTACTTC | CASSPPSGITTVEQYF
TRBJ1-5 | TRBV2 | - | once | TGTGCCAGCAGTGAAATAGCGGGGTTCGGCAATCAGCCCCAGCATTTT | CASSEIAGFGNQPQHF
TRBJ1-1 | TRBV30 | - | - | TGTGCCTGGAGCGTAGACAGGACCGTTGAAGCTTTCTTT | CAWSVDRTVEAFF
TRBJ1-1 | TRBV7-2 | - | - | TGTGCCAGCAGCTTAGTACCAGGCCGTTCAGCTGAAGCTTTCTTT | CASSLVPGRSAEAFF
TRBJ2-1 | TRBV7-8 | - | - | TGTGCCAGCAGCTTTGGGCCAAGCTCCTACAATGAGCAGTTCTTC | CASSFGPSSYNEQFF
TRBJ1-4 | TRBV6-6 | - | once | TGTGCCAGCAGTTTGCTGAACAGGAGGGGTTATGAAAAACTGTTTTTT | CASSLLNRRGYEKLFF
TRBJ1-4 | TRBV7-6 | - | - | TGTGCCAGCAGCTTGGTCGGGACCACCCGTGAAAAACTGTTTTTT | CASSLVGTTREKLFF